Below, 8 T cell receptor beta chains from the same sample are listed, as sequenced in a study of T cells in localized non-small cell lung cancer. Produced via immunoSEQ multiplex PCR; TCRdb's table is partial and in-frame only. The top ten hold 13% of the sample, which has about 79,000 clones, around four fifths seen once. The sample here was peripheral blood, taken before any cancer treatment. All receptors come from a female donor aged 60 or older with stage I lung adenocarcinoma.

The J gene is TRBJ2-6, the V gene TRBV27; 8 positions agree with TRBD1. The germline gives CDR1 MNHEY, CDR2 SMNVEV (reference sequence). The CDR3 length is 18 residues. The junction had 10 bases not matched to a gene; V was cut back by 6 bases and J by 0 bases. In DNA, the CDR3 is TGTGCCAGCAGCCTTCGACAGGGGCCCAACTCTGGGGCCAACGTCCTGACTTTC. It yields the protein CASSLRQGPNSGANVLTF.

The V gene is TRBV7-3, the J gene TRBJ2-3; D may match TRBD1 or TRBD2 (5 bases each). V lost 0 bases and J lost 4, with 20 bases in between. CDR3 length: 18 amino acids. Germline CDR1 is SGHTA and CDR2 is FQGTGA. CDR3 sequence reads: CASSLTGESGPPPDTQYF. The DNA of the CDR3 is TGTGCCAGCAGCTTAACAGGGGAGTCAGGACCTCCACCAGATACGCAGTATTTT.

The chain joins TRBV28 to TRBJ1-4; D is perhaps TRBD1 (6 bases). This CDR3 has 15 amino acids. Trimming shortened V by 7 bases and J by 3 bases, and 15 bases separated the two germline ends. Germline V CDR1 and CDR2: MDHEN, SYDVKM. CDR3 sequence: CASNSQGVANEKLFF. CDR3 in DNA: TGTGCCAGCAACTCACAGGGAGTGGCTAATGAAAAACTGTTTTTT.

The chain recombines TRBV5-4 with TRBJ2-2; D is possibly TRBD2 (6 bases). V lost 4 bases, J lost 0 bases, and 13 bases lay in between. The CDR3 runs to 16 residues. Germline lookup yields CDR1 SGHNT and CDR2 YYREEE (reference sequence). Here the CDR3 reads CASSLNRGANTGELFF. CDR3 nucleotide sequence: TGTGCCAGCAGCCTTAATCGCGGGGCGAACACCGGGGAGCTGTTTTTT.

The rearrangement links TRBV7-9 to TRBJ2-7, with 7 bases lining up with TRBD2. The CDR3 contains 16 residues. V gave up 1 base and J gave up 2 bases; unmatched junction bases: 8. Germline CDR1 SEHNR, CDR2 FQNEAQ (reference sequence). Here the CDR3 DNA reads TGTGCCAGCAGCTTAGAAGAAGGACTAGATACCTACGAGCAGTACTTC. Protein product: CASSLEEGLDTYEQYF.

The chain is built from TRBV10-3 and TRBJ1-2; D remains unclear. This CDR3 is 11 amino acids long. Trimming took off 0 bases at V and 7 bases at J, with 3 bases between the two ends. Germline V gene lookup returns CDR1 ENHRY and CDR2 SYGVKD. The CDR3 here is CAISESAGYTF. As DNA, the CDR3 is TGTGCCATCAGTGAGTCTGCTGGCTACACCTTC.

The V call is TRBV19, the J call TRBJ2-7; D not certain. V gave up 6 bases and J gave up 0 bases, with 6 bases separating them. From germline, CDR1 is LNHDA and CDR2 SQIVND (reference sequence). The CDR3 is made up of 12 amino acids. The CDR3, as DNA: TGTGCCAGTAGCAATCCCTCCTACGAGCAGTACTTC. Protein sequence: CASSNPSYEQYF.

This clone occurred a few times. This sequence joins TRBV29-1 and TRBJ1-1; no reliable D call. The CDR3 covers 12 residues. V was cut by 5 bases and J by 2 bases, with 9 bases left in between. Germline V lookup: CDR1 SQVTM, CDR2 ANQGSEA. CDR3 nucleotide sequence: TGCAGCGTTATCGAGGACAACACTGAAGCTTTCTTT. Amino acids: CSVIEDNTEAFF.